This T cell receptor (beta chain) was recorded in a study of post-analysis software for immune sequencing data. General observations from the study: Controls had lower frequencies than patients of roughly five TRBV segments, which included TRBV5-6, TRBV5-1 and TRBV20-1. Patients with multiple sclerosis recorded significantly lower normalized Chao1 diversity than controls, the study found.

For this clonotype: Antigen: not known.

The CDR3 spans 12 residues. Deletions cut 3 bases from V and 5 bases from J, with 7 bases between. Unique molecular identifiers had been added to the TCR beta cDNA libraries. One entry per CDR3 protein, called by TCRdb with MiXCR from the PCR reads. The table shows 750,000 to 950,000 distinct CDR3 sequences, with roughly half occurring only once. The clonotype originates from a girl between 10 and 17 years old with multiple sclerosis. The chain links TRBV12-3 or TRBV12-4 to TRBJ1-1; no clear D gene. Sequenced sample: blood. The CDR3 region has the DNA TGTGCCAGCAGTTTGGGAAAGACTGAAGCTTTCTTT. Protein: CASSLGKTEAFF.